These 32 T cell receptor beta chains originate from one sample sequenced in a study of cytomegalovirus exposure and HLA in healthy donors. Both 60 Vbeta primers and 13 Jbeta primers went into the PCR. Repertoires were generated with immunoSEQ multiplex PCR, while TCRdb's copy carries only in-frame clones and drops some. Its table records 150,000 or so clones. Sample: PBMCs. Receptors were obtained from a woman between 45 and 60 years old in good health and CMV-seronegative.

This chain links TRBV4-1 with TRBJ2-1; 9 bases line up with TRBD2. The germline V gene has CDR1 MGHRA and CDR2 YSYEKL. The CDR3 sequence is 16 residues long. Germline trimming cut 0 bases from V and 3 bases from J; bases unmatched to any gene: 3. In nucleotides, the CDR3 is TGCGCCAGCAGCCAAGATGGGACTAGCTACTACAATGAGCAGTTCTTC. It codes for CASSQDGTSYYNEQFF.

The rearrangement links TRBV28 to TRBJ2-1; D might be TRBD1 (6 bases). V lost 8 bases to trimming and J lost 8 bases, with 16 bases between them. Germline V gene data show CDR1 as MDHEN and CDR2 as SYDVKM. The CDR3 runs to 13 residues. The CDR3 coding sequence is TGTGCCAGCCACTACAGGGACACCCATGAGCAGTTCTTC. Translation gives CASHYRDTHEQFF.

The chain links TRBV7-3 to TRBJ1-1, with a weak D call TRBD1 (5 bases). V lost 5 bases and J 1 base, leaving 11 bases between the germline ends. Germline V gives CDR1 SGHTA, CDR2 FQGTGA. CDR3 length: 14 residues. The DNA of the CDR3 is TGTGCCAGCAGCCAAACAGGAGAGAACACTGAAGCTTTCTTT. Amino acid sequence: CASSQTGENTEAFF.

The genes are TRBV5-1 and TRBJ1-2; the match to TRBD1 covers 10 bases. The trim removed 3 bases at V and 6 bases at J, leaving 11 bases unmatched. Germline-derived CDR1 and CDR2 are SGHRS and YFSETQ. The length of the CDR3 is 16 residues. CDR3 sequence (DNA): TGCGCCAGCAGCTCCGGGGCGACAGGGGGCGCGGATGGCTACACCTTC. This codes for CASSSGATGGADGYTF.

CDR3 DNA: TGTGCCAGCAGTTACCTACTAGCGGGGGGCGACTACGAGCAGTACTTC. It yields the protein CASSYLLAGGDYEQYF. This sequence joins TRBV6-7 and TRBJ2-7; 12 bases align to TRBD2. TRBV6-7 is identified as an open reading frame with a role that is uncertain. The CDR3 sequence is 16 residues long. V shed 2 bases and J 3 bases; nucleotides not matched to a gene: 5.

The chain joins TRBV5-1 to TRBJ2-5; 11 bases align to TRBD2. The J segment lost 1 base and the V segment lost 4 bases, leaving 3 bases of the junction unmatched. Germline loops: CDR1 SGHRS, CDR2 YFSETQ. This CDR3 region has 15 residues. Here the CDR3 reads CASSPTSGTQETQYF. DNA of the CDR3: TGCGCCAGCAGCCCGACTAGCGGGACCCAAGAGACCCAGTACTTC.

This chain connects TRBV9 to TRBJ1-1; no clear D gene. Germline V gives CDR1 SGDLS, CDR2 YYNGEE. V shed 0 bases and J shed 0 bases, with 6 bases lying between them. This CDR3 is 14 amino acids long. CDR3 nucleotides: TGTGCCAGCAGCGTAGGACGGGTGAACACTGAAGCTTTCTTT. It translates to CASSVGRVNTEAFF.

J is TRBJ2-5 and V is TRBV5-6; weak D call: TRBD2 (5 bases). Germline CDR1 reads SGHDT; CDR2 reads YYEEEE. With 1 base removed from V and 4 bases from J, the gap between germline ends came to 11 bases. This CDR3 contains 14 residues. The CDR3 here is CASSLSGRLETQYF. CDR3 coding DNA: TGTGCCAGCAGCTTGAGCGGCAGGCTAGAGACCCAGTACTTC.

The chain employs TRBV19 and TRBJ1-2; D is unclear. The CDR3 covers 17 residues. The V gene lost 0 bases and the J gene lost 4 bases, with 18 bases spanning the gap. Germline V gives CDR1 LNHDA, CDR2 SQIVND (reference sequence). The CDR3 DNA reads TGTGCCAGTAGTATAGATCATGCCGTCCACCTGAGCTATGGCTACACCTTC. Translating gives CASSIDHAVHLSYGYTF.

The chain links TRBV5-1 to TRBJ2-3; 8 positions match TRBD1. The CDR3 extends over 16 amino acids. V trimming: 4 bases; J trimming: 3 bases; junction bases outside the gene matches: 10. Per germline, CDR1 SGHRS and CDR2 YFSETQ. DNA for the CDR3: TGCGCCAGCAGCGTTACAGGGGGTTTAAGGACAGATACGCAGTATTTT. Protein product: CASSVTGGLRTDTQYF. Full variable domain (remainder filled in from reference TRBV5-1 and TRBJ2-3): KAGVTQTPRYLIKTRGQQVTLSCSPISGHRSVSWYQQTPGQGLQFLFEYFSETQRNKGNFPGRFSGRQFSNSRSEMNVSTLELGDSALYLCASSVTGGLRTDTQYFGPGTRLTVL.

The chain couples TRBV7-9 to TRBJ2-3; possible D gene TRBD1, 6 bases. V lost 6 bases and J lost 2, with 18 bases in between. The germline V gene encodes CDR1 SEHNR and CDR2 FQNEAQ (reference sequence). The CDR3 sequence is 16 residues long. The CDR3 DNA reads TGTGCCAGCAGTGTCGACTTCAGGGGCAACACAGATACGCAGTATTTT. Its protein is CASSVDFRGNTDTQYF.

This chain uses TRBV9 with TRBJ2-3; the match to TRBD2 covers 7 bases. The V gene end was trimmed by 0 bases and the J gene end by 2 bases; junction bases not matched to a gene: 12. The CDR3 covers 18 residues. CDR1 is SGDLS and CDR2 is YYNGEE in the germline V gene. CDR3 nucleotides: TGTGCCAGCAGCGTAGGACTAGCAGGGAGGACGTCCACAGATACGCAGTATTTT. Translated: CASSVGLAGRTSTDTQYF.

The chain is built from TRBV11-1 and TRBJ2-5, with no clear D. Trimming left V 2 bases short and J 3 bases short, with 10 bases between. Germline CDR1 and CDR2: SGHAT and FQDESV (reference sequence). This CDR3 region has 14 residues. The CDR3 is CASSLNAAKETQYF. CDR3 nucleotide sequence: TGTGCCAGCAGCTTAAACGCCGCGAAAGAGACCCAGTACTTC.

The chain is built from TRBV2 and TRBJ2-5; 10 bases fit TRBD1. Trimming at V came to 4 bases and at J to 4 bases, leaving 0 bases not matched to a gene. Germline V gives CDR1 SNHLY, CDR2 FYNNEI. The CDR3 spans 13 residues. CDR3: CASSGTGGETQYF. CDR3 nucleotides: TGTGCCAGCAGTGGGACAGGGGGAGAGACCCAGTACTTC.

This chain links TRBV28 with TRBJ2-5; D is possibly TRBD2 (5 bases). Trimming stripped 3 bases from V and 6 bases from J, with 14 bases between. Germline CDR1 reads MDHEN; CDR2 reads SYDVKM. This CDR3 comprises 14 residues. The CDR3 sequence is CASSFPWGDKTQYF. In DNA, the CDR3 is TGTGCCAGCAGTTTCCCCTGGGGAGATAAGACCCAGTACTTC.

With regard to this clone: The sample contains more than one DNA sequence encoding this CDR3. J is TRBJ1-5 and V is TRBV2; D unclear. The CDR3 extends over 14 amino acids. V lost 3 bases and J 0 bases, leaving 6 bases between the germline ends. Germline CDR1 is SNHLY and CDR2 is FYNNEI. The CDR3, as DNA: TGTGCCAGCAGTGATAGTTATAGCAATCAGCCCCAGCATTTT. Its translation: CASSDSYSNQPQHF.

A note on this clone: This same CDR3 is encoded by further DNA sequences in the sample. This chain links TRBV6-5 with TRBJ1-4; D is undetermined. Germline lookup yields CDR1 MNHEY and CDR2 SVGAGI. V was cut by 3 bases and J by 7 bases, with 9 bases left in between. The CDR3 is made up of 13 amino acids. The CDR3 spells CASSYGGGEKLFF. CDR3 DNA sequence: TGTGCCAGCAGTTATGGTGGAGGTGAAAAACTGTTTTTT.

The chain combines TRBV29-1 with TRBJ1-4; D uncertain. Germline-derived CDR1 and CDR2 are SQVTM and ANQGSEA. V shed 6 bases and J shed 8 bases, with 16 bases lying between them. The CDR3 has 13 residues. The CDR3 coding sequence is TGCAGCGTCCATTCGGGGAAAGCCGAAAAACTGTTTTTT. This encodes CSVHSGKAEKLFF.

V is TRBV4-1 and J is TRBJ2-5; the D gene is possibly TRBD2 (5 bases). This CDR3 has 15 amino acids. The V end lost 0 bases, the J end lost 5 bases, and 13 bases lay between the germline ends. CDR1 and CDR2 (germline): MGHRA, YSYEKL. The CDR3 sequence: CASSQELWGAETQYF. The CDR3 DNA reads as TGCGCCAGCAGCCAAGAATTATGGGGAGCGGAGACCCAGTACTTC.

V gene TRBV7-2 combines with J gene TRBJ1-2; no clear D. The CDR3 totals 14 residues. Germline CDR1 is SGHTA and CDR2 is FQGNSA. V lost 4 bases to trimming and J lost 4 bases, with 13 bases between them. The CDR3 DNA reads as TGTGCCAGCAGCTCAGGACTTGCCAGCTATGGCTACACCTTC. This gives the protein CASSSGLASYGYTF.

In nucleotides, the CDR3 is TGTGCCAGCATCGACAGGGTCGGCGAGCAGTACTTC. It yields the protein CASIDRVGEQYF. The V gene is TRBV28, the J gene TRBJ2-7; 7 nucleotides agree with TRBD1. The CDR3 is 12 residues long. The trim removed 7 bases at V and 6 bases at J, leaving 6 bases unmatched. Germline CDR1 and CDR2: MDHEN and SYDVKM. The full variable domain, in which reference TRBV28 and TRBJ2-7 provide the parts outside the CDR3, is DVKVTQSSRYLVKRTGEKVFLECVQDMDHENMFWYRQDPGLGLRLIYFSYDVKMKEKGDIPEGYSVSREKKERFSLILESASTNQTSMYLCASIDRVGEQYFGPGTRLTVT.

The chain joins TRBV5-4 to TRBJ1-2; 11 bases line up with TRBD1. The CDR3 sequence is 17 residues long. Germline assignment: CDR1 SGHNT and CDR2 YYREEE (reference sequence). J gave up 4 bases and V 2 bases, and 10 bases lay outside the gene matches. This CDR3 reads CASSLGTGGIHLYGYTF. CDR3 nucleotides: TGTGCCAGCAGCTTAGGGACAGGGGGAATTCATCTCTATGGCTACACCTTC. Drawing the rest from reference TRBV5-4 and TRBJ1-2, the complete variable domain is ETGVTQSPTHLIKTRGQQVTLRCSSQSGHNTVSWYQQALGQGPQFIFQYYREEENGRGNFPPRFSGLQFPNYSSELNVNALELDDSALYLCASSLGTGGIHLYGYTFGSGTRLTVV.

The chain carries TRBV2 and TRBJ2-2, with D perhaps matching TRBD2 (6 bases). This CDR3 contains 15 residues. V lost 6 bases to trimming and J lost 2 bases, with 13 bases between them. Per the germline V gene, CDR1 is SNHLY and CDR2 is FYNNEI. The CDR3 DNA is TGTGCCAGCAGCCGGTTGGGACTCAACACCGGGGAGCTGTTTTTT. It yields the protein CASSRLGLNTGELFF.

The chain carries TRBV9 and TRBJ2-1; TRBD1 aligns across 7 bases. This CDR3 spans 15 amino acids. With V trimmed by 1 base and J by 5 bases, 6 bases remained unmatched. Looked up from germline, CDR1 is SGDLS and CDR2 is YYNGEE. CDR3 coding DNA: TGTGCCAGCAGCGTATCCGGGACAGTTAACAATGAGCAGTTCTTC. Translated, it gives CASSVSGTVNNEQFF.

This chain joins TRBV27 and TRBJ1-2; 7 bases are a match to TRBD1. Trimming removed 9 bases from V and 3 bases from J; junction bases left unmatched: 10. The CDR3 length is 14 residues. Germline assignment: CDR1 MNHEY and CDR2 SMNVEV (reference sequence). The CDR3: CASRGTASYYGYTF. The CDR3 region has the DNA TGTGCCAGTAGGGGGACAGCCTCTTACTATGGCTACACCTTC.

The chain joins TRBV23-1 to TRBJ2-7; D gene ambiguous. TRBV23-1 is flagged as an ORF with uncertain function. Deletions cut 0 bases from V and 5 bases from J, with 8 bases between. This CDR3 has 13 amino acids. For the CDR3, the DNA is TGCGCCAGCAGTCAATCCCTACAGCACGAGCAGTACTTC. It translates to CASSQSLQHEQYF.

This rearrangement joins TRBV27 to TRBJ1-2; TRBD1 agrees at 12 bases. Trimming cost V 6 bases and J 4 bases; bases outside gene matches: 3. Germline CDR1 reads MNHEY; CDR2 reads SMNVEV (reference sequence). The CDR3 covers 14 residues. CDR3 DNA: TGTGCCAGCAGAGGGACAGGGGGCGGCTATGGCTACACCTTC. Its protein product is CASRGTGGGYGYTF.

The rearrangement joins TRBV4-2 to TRBJ2-7; a possible D gene is TRBD2 (5 bases). CDR1 LGHNA and CDR2 YNFKEQ come from the germline V gene. This CDR3 contains 16 residues. Trimming shortened V by 8 bases and J by 6 bases, and 26 bases separated the two germline ends. CDR3 loop: CASRLDLAAVRGEQYF. CDR3 sequence (DNA): TGTGCCAGCCGCCTAGATTTGGCCGCCGTCCGGGGCGAGCAGTACTTC.

This chain joins TRBV19 and TRBJ1-1, with D perhaps matching TRBD1 (5 bases). V dropped 3 bases and J dropped 6 bases, with 11 bases sitting between them. Germline-derived CDR1 and CDR2 are LNHDA and SQIVND (reference sequence). This CDR3 region has 13 residues. The DNA of the CDR3 is TGTGCCAGTAGTATTAGGGCGGGACCTGAAGCTTTCTTT. Amino acids: CASSIRAGPEAFF.

V usage is TRBV4-3 and J usage is TRBJ1-1, with D uncertain. Looked up from germline, CDR1 is LGHNA and CDR2 is YSLEER. Trimming removed 1 base from V and 4 bases from J, with 10 bases in between. The CDR3 runs 14 residues. The CDR3 DNA reads as TGCGCCAGCAGCCAAGCGGGGTTAGGCACTGAAGCTTTCTTT. It translates to CASSQAGLGTEAFF.

CDR3 sequence (DNA): TGTGCCAGCAGGCGTGGGGACAGTCAAGAGACCCAGTACTTC. Amino acid sequence: CASRRGDSQETQYF. The chain joins TRBV6-5 to TRBJ2-5, with 7 bases fitting TRBD1. This CDR3 comprises 14 residues. V lost 6 bases to trimming and J lost 2 bases; unmatched junction nucleotides: 6. Looked up from germline, CDR1 is MNHEY and CDR2 is SVGAGI.

This rearrangement joins TRBV15 to TRBJ1-5; 10 bases map to TRBD1. The germline V gene has CDR1 LNHNV and CDR2 YYDKDF (reference sequence). The CDR3 runs 16 residues. V was clipped by 0 bases and J by 3 bases; unmatched bases: 2. CDR3 bases: TGTGCCACCAGCAGAGAGACAGGGGGCCCCAATCAGCCCCAGCATTTT. It codes for CATSRETGGPNQPQHF.